A single sample gave rise to the 18 T cell receptor beta chains below, sequenced in a study of cytomegalovirus exposure and HLA in healthy donors. Primers for the PCR totalled 60 Vbeta and 13 Jbeta. Profiling relied on immunoSEQ multiplex PCR, and the TCRdb table lists in-frame clones only, not all of them. The data hold more than 95,000 clones, with about two thirds observed a single time. What was sequenced was PBMCs. These receptors all come from a man aged 30 to 39 in good health and CMV-seronegative.

The rearrangement links TRBV7-6 to TRBJ2-2; the D is unclear. The CDR3 is 13 amino acids. Trimming pared 1 base from V and 5 bases from J, leaving 5 bases between. In germline, CDR1 is SGHVS, CDR2 FNYEAQ. CDR3 loop: CASSLVQTGELFF. For the CDR3, the DNA is TGTGCCAGCAGCTTAGTGCAGACCGGGGAGCTGTTTTTT.

There are a few counts of this clone. The J gene is TRBJ1-1, the V gene TRBV6-1, with D unclear. V lost 4 bases to trimming and J lost 5 bases, with 11 bases between them. The germline gives CDR1 MNHNS, CDR2 SASEGT. The CDR3 runs 13 residues. CDR3 DNA: TGTGCCAGCAGTGTTGAGGCGCGAACTGAAGCTTTCTTT. Amino acid sequence: CASSVEARTEAFF.

This clone was recorded once. The chain uses TRBV6-5 and TRBJ2-5; no clear D gene. V was trimmed by 0 bases and J by 5 bases, leaving 7 bases between them. Per the germline V gene, CDR1 is MNHEY and CDR2 is SVGAGI. CDR3 length: 13 residues. The CDR3 nucleotides are TGTGCCAGCAGTTACTCAAACATCGAGACCCAGTACTTC. Translation gives CASSYSNIETQYF.

CDR3 sequence: CASSQGGPAHTQYF. CDR3 bases: TGCGCCAGCAGCCAAGGCGGTCCGGCGCATACGCAGTATTTT. This chain connects TRBV4-1 to TRBJ2-3; D gene uncertain. With 1 base removed from V and 7 bases from J, the gap between germline ends came to 12 bases. The CDR3 runs to 14 residues. Germline V gene sequence: CDR1 MGHRA, CDR2 YSYEKL.

The chain carries TRBV19 and TRBJ2-7; D not certain. Germline CDR1 LNHDA, CDR2 SQIVND (reference sequence). The CDR3 has 13 residues. Trimming shortened V by 5 bases and J by 4 bases, and 12 bases separated the two germline ends. The CDR3 DNA is TGTGCCAGTAGTCCCAACACCGAATACGAGCAGTACTTC. It translates to CASSPNTEYEQYF.

The V call is TRBV2, the J call TRBJ1-3; no clear D gene. V was trimmed by 5 bases and J by 0 bases, leaving 8 bases between them. This CDR3 is built from 14 residues. Germline V CDR1 and CDR2: SNHLY, FYNNEI. The CDR3 DNA is TGTGCCAGCAGTCGGGTAGGCTCTGGAAACACCATATATTTT. It translates to CASSRVGSGNTIYF.

Of note for this clone: The same CDR3 also results from other DNA sequences found in this sample. This chain uses TRBV15 with TRBJ2-3; tentative D call: TRBD1 (5 bases). V shed 3 bases and J shed 5 bases, with 15 bases lying between them. There are 15 residues in the CDR3. CDR1 and CDR2 from the germline V gene are LNHNV and YYDKDF (reference sequence). The CDR3 nucleotides are TGTGCCACCAGCAGGGATGTCACAGGCGGAGATACGCAGTATTTT. Translating gives CATSRDVTGGDTQYF.

This chain connects TRBV7-9 to TRBJ1-4; D perhaps matches TRBD1 (6 bases). Deletions cut 2 bases from V and 8 bases from J, with 12 bases between. This CDR3 has 14 residues. Germline values: CDR1 SEHNR, CDR2 FQNEAQ (reference sequence). CDR3 sequence: CASSLTGSQEKLFF. The CDR3 region has the DNA TGTGCCAGCAGCTTAACAGGGTCGCAAGAAAAACTGTTTTTT.

There are a few counts of this clone. The rearrangement links TRBV9 to TRBJ1-1; D remains ambiguous. The V gene's germline CDR1 is SGDLS and CDR2 YYNGEE. V was trimmed by 0 bases and J by 2 bases, leaving 8 bases between them. The CDR3 is 14 residues long. In nucleotides, the CDR3 is TGTGCCAGCAGCGTAGCCACAGTTAACACTGAAGCTTTCTTT. Its translation is CASSVATVNTEAFF.

V gene TRBV6-5 combines with J gene TRBJ1-2, with 12 bases fitting TRBD1. Germline values: CDR1 MNHEY, CDR2 SVGAGI. With V trimmed by 4 bases and J by 8 bases, 8 bases remained unmatched. The CDR3 runs to 15 residues. The DNA for the CDR3 is TGTGCCAGCAGTTTGCACCGGGACAGGGGGCACGGCTACACCTTC. This codes for CASSLHRDRGHGYTF.

The gene calls are TRBV6-4 and TRBJ1-5, with 9 bases aligning to TRBD1. The ends lost 1 base at V and 7 bases at J; junction bases unmatched: 5. This CDR3 spans 15 amino acids. The V gene's germline CDR1 is MRHNA and CDR2 SNTAGT. In nucleotides, the CDR3 is TGTGCCAGCAGTGACTTCCGGGACAGGGACCAGCCCCAGCATTTT. It translates to CASSDFRDRDQPQHF.

CDR3 nucleotide sequence: TGTGCCAGCAGCTCAGGGGGGCTGCCAAGGCGAGGCTACACCTTC. Its protein product is CASSSGGLPRRGYTF. The chain links TRBV7-9 to TRBJ1-2, with 7 bases matching TRBD1. Germline CDR1 and CDR2: SEHNR and FQNEAQ (reference sequence). This CDR3 spans 15 amino acids. V lost 4 bases to trimming and J lost 8 bases; unmatched junction nucleotides: 13. The full variable domain, rest sourced from reference TRBV7-9 and TRBJ1-2, is DTGVSQNPRHKITKRGQNVTFRCDPISEHNRLYWYRQTLGQGPEFLTYFQNEAQLEKSRLLSDRFSAERPKGSFSTLEIQRTEQGDSAMYLCASSSGGLPRRGYTFGSGTRLTVV.

This clone has only a few counts. The rearrangement uses TRBV29-1 and TRBJ2-7; 9 nucleotides line up with TRBD2. The CDR3 totals 14 residues. The ends lost 1 base at V and 3 bases at J; junction bases unmatched: 4. CDR1 is SQVTM, CDR2 ANQGSEA, per germline. The CDR3 spells CSVEGGAGGYEQYF. CDR3 nucleotide sequence: TGCAGCGTTGAAGGGGGAGCGGGGGGCTACGAGCAGTACTTC.

This sequence joins TRBV6-1 and TRBJ1-2; 8 positions agree with TRBD1. In germline, CDR1 is MNHNS, CDR2 SASEGT. V shed 6 bases and J 4 bases; nucleotides not matched to a gene: 7. The CDR3 runs 14 residues. CDR3 in DNA: TGTGCCAGCAGACTGACAGGGGAAAGCTATGGCTACACCTTC. Translation gives CASRLTGESYGYTF.

The chain employs TRBV7-9 and TRBJ1-2, with 8 bases lining up with TRBD1. Germline loops: CDR1 SEHNR, CDR2 FQNEAQ (reference sequence). Trimming took 3 bases from V and 7 from J; bases not matched to a gene: 7. The CDR3 has 14 amino acids. The CDR3 nucleotides are TGTGCCAGCAGCTTCCTCCGGGACAGGCTTGGCTACACCTTC. This encodes CASSFLRDRLGYTF.

The table lists this clone with a few counts. V is TRBV4-1 and J is TRBJ2-6; D possibly corresponds to TRBD2 (6 bases). Germline CDR1 MGHRA, CDR2 YSYEKL. Trimming removed 1 base from V and 0 bases from J, with 10 bases in between. This CDR3 has 17 residues. CDR3 sequence: CASSQGWGGSGANVLTF. The CDR3 DNA reads TGCGCCAGCAGCCAAGGGTGGGGAGGCTCTGGGGCCAACGTCCTGACTTTC.

V gene TRBV5-4 combines with J gene TRBJ2-5, with 10 bases lining up with TRBD2. The CDR3 loop spans 16 amino acids. V shed 0 bases and J 5 bases; nucleotides not matched to a gene: 7. Germline V gene sequence: CDR1 SGHNT, CDR2 YYREEE (reference sequence). CDR3 bases: TGTGCCAGCAGCTTGGTTCAGCGGGGGGGCCGGGAGACCCAGTACTTC. It translates to CASSLVQRGGRETQYF.

The chain combines TRBV4-1 with TRBJ2-7; a weak D match, TRBD2 (5 bases). Trimming shortened V by 1 base and J by 3 bases, and 10 bases separated the two germline ends. CDR1 is MGHRA and CDR2 is YSYEKL in the germline V gene. The CDR3 length is 14 residues. CDR3 protein: CASSQAIRDYEQYF. In DNA form, the CDR3 reads TGCGCCAGCAGCCAAGCTATACGGGACTACGAGCAGTACTTC.